The T cell receptor (beta chain) described here comes from a study of T cell repertoires in ileal Crohn's disease. Between the trimmed V and J ends, which lost 8 bases and 3 bases, there was a span of 14 bases. CDR3 length: 15 residues. Looked up from germline, CDR1 is MNHEY and CDR2 is SVGAGI. Libraries were prepared by immunoSEQ multiplex PCR; TCRdb keeps only in-frame clonotypes and omits some of them. The table includes roughly 62,000 clones, around nine tenths detected once. Time point reported: neoterminal ileum biopsy at postoperative endoscopy, about 6 months after surgery. The sequencing sample was made of ileal tissue. The V and J genes are TRBV6-5 and TRBJ1-6, with D unresolved. The sequence derives from an adult with Crohn's disease. The CDR3 reads CASGLRAGYNSPLHF. DNA of the CDR3: TGTGCCAGCGGATTGAGGGCGGGCTATAATTCACCCCTCCACTTT.